The sequence of this T cell receptor beta chain was determined in a study of blood T cell repertoires in COVID-19. Profiling relied on immunoSEQ multiplex PCR, and the TCRdb table lists in-frame clones only, not all of them. In the table there are about 63,000 clones, 70% to 85% of which are singletons. Unmatched junction bases numbered 8, after V lost 3 bases and J lost 0 bases. Looked up from germline, CDR1 is GTSNPN and CDR2 is SVGIG (reference sequence). The CDR3 loop spans 16 amino acids. The chain recombines TRBV30 with TRBJ1-2; TRBD1 aligns across 9 bases. This receptor was taken from a human donor in a cohort sampled during active COVID-19. Material for sequencing was peripheral blood. CDR3 amino acids: CAWSEYYRGPNYGYTF. CDR3 nucleotides: TGTGCCTGGAGCGAATACTACAGGGGGCCTAACTATGGCTACACCTTC.